This TCR beta chain came from a study of patients and donors after allogeneic stem cell transplantation. The CDR3 is made up of 18 amino acids. V gave up 4 bases and J gave up 6 bases; unmatched junction bases: 14. CDR1 and CDR2 (germline): DFQATT, SNEGSKA (reference sequence). The table lists this clonotype with a count of one. TCRdb reprocessed the RT-PCR reads via MiXCR and lists one record per CDR3 protein. In the table there are over 150,000 distinct CDR3 sequences, less than 45% of which are singletons. This rearrangement joins TRBV20-1 to TRBJ2-1; 14 bases match TRBD2. The clonotype was recovered from a human donor who was either an allogeneic HSCT recipient or a stem cell or donor lymphocyte infusion donor (not recorded which). It is not recorded whose cells these are; they may come from a transplant donor. Specimen: blood, either unsorted or a sorted T cell fraction (not recorded which). CDR3 sequence (DNA): TGCAGTGCTATGGGGTGGGGACTAGCGGGAGTGGGCCCCAATGAGCAGTTCTTC. Its protein product is CSAMGWGLAGVGPNEQFF.